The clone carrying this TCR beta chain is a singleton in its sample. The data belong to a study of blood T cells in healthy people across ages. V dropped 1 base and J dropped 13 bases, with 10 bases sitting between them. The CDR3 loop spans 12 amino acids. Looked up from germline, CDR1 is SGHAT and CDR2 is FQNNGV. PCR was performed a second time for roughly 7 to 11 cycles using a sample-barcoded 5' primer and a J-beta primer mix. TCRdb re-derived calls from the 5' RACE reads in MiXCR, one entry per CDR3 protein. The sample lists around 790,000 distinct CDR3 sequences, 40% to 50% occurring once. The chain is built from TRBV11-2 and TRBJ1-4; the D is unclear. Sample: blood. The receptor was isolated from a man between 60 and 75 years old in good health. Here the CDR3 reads CASSLGHHGLFF. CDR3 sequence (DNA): TGTGCCAGCAGCTTAGGGCACCATGGACTGTTTTTT.